Each of the 6 T cell receptor beta chains below was sequenced from the same sample in a study of cytomegalovirus exposure and HLA in healthy donors. The study ran its PCR with 60 Vbeta and 13 Jbeta primers. Sequencing was performed with immunoSEQ multiplex PCR; in TCRdb, only in-frame clones are kept and a portion is missing. This table has 130,000 to 150,000 clones, around 86% appearing once. The source material was PBMCs. These receptors all come from a woman aged 30 to 39 in good health and CMV-seronegative.

This chain connects TRBV7-9 to TRBJ2-2, with a tentative D call TRBD1 (5 bases). The CDR3 loop spans 16 amino acids. Germline values: CDR1 SEHNR, CDR2 FQNEAQ (reference sequence). Trimming left V 4 bases short and J 5 bases short, with 17 bases between. CDR3 nucleotide sequence: TGTGCCAGCAGCTCGACCCCCCGAGCAGGGACCGGGGAGCTGTTTTTT. It codes for CASSSTPRAGTGELFF.

The J gene is TRBJ2-7, the V gene TRBV2; 9 bases line up with TRBD1. In germline, CDR1 is SNHLY, CDR2 FYNNEI. The V and J ends lost 6 bases and 3 bases, in that order; junction bases with no gene match: 6. The CDR3 has 14 residues. CDR3 bases: TGTGCCAGCAGCGACAGGACAGGGGACTACGAGCAGTACTTC. It specifies CASSDRTGDYEQYF. The full variable domain, with the rest looked up from reference TRBV2 and TRBJ2-7, is EPEVTQTPSHQVTQMGQEVILRCVPISNHLYFYWYRQILGQKVEFLVSFYNNEISEKSEIFDDQFSVERPDGSNFTLKIRSTKLEDSAMYFCASSDRTGDYEQYFGPGTRLTVT.

The rearrangement links TRBV18 to TRBJ1-2; 10 bases are a match to TRBD1. This CDR3 has 15 residues. J gave up 3 bases and V 6 bases, and 7 bases lay outside the gene matches. Germline lookup yields CDR1 KGHSH and CDR2 LQKENI. This CDR3 reads CASSSTGGVDYGYTF. The CDR3 DNA follows: TGTGCCAGCTCGTCGACAGGGGGCGTAGACTATGGCTACACCTTC.

This clone is a singleton in its sample. The V call is TRBV6-5, the J call TRBJ1-2, with D possibly matching TRBD1 (6 bases). The CDR3 length is 14 residues. V was shortened by 2 bases and J by 6 bases, with 13 bases between the two germline ends. The V gene's germline CDR1 is MNHEY and CDR2 SVGAGI. CDR3 amino acids: CASSYRAGVNGYTF. CDR3 bases: TGTGCCAGCAGTTACAGGGCAGGGGTAAATGGCTACACCTTC.

The rearrangement links TRBV7-2 to TRBJ2-7, with D possibly TRBD1 on 5 matching bases. Trimming removed 0 bases from V and 0 bases from J, with 9 bases in between. Germline CDR1 SGHTA, CDR2 FQGNSA. The length of the CDR3 is 15 residues. The CDR3 sequence is CASSLAPGSSYEQYF. The DNA of the CDR3 is TGTGCCAGCAGCTTAGCTCCAGGGTCCTCCTACGAGCAGTACTTC.

The V call is TRBV29-1, the J call TRBJ2-3; possible D gene TRBD2, 6 bases. V was trimmed by 7 bases and J by 8 bases, leaving 19 bases between them. The V gene's germline CDR1 is SQVTM and CDR2 ANQGSEA. This CDR3 spans 13 amino acids. The CDR3 DNA reads TGCAGCGGGCGAGTGGGGGGAGAAGGTACGCAGTATTTT. Translated, it gives CSGRVGGEGTQYF.